This record looks at one T cell receptor beta chain sequence and its context. Its antigen is still unknown. The method was immunoSEQ multiplex PCR; TCRdb's version includes in-frame clones alone and lacks a portion of them. There are 8,500 to 13,000 clones in the sample; approximately 78% occur only once, and more than 13% lies in the top ten. This sample was included in a study of T cell repertoires in ileal Crohn's disease. Study at large: Surgery for a complication: stricturing in around 60%, penetrating in roughly 40%. Whole-study results and caveats: Mucosal expansions were suggested to be mainly CD8 T cells. Within the first postoperative year, endoscopy came at median roughly seven months. Active smokers at surgery had more clonal expansions than non-smokers.

The time point: neoterminal ileum biopsy at postoperative endoscopy, about 6 months after surgery. V gave up 5 bases and J gave up 1 base; unmatched junction bases: 0. CDR1 SGHRS and CDR2 YFSETQ come from the germline V gene. This CDR3 has 13 amino acids. The source material was ileal tissue. This clonotype was sampled from an adult with Crohn's disease. The rearrangement uses TRBV5-1 and TRBJ1-3; 7 bases line up with TRBD1. The CDR3 region has the DNA TGCGCCAGCAGGACAGGGTCTGGAAACACCATATATTTT. Residues: CASRTGSGNTIYF. Complete variable domain (other parts from reference TRBV5-1 and TRBJ1-3): KAGVTQTPRYLIKTRGQQVTLSCSPISGHRSVSWYQQTPGQGLQFLFEYFSETQRNKGNFPGRFSGRQFSNSRSEMNVSTLELGDSALYLCASRTGSGNTIYFGEGSWLTVV.